A single sample gave rise to the 29 T cell receptor beta chains below, sequenced in a study of beta chain features in type 1 diabetes. Overall study results and limits: Shorter TCRB CDR3s, moderately but significantly so, marked every one of the four CD4+ subsets in Type 1 diabetes patients.

The authors reverse transcribed all of the isolated RNA, so sequencing captured expressed TCRB transcripts. TCRdb keeps only in-frame clones here, not all; method: immunoSEQ multiplex PCR. The sample has roughly 340,000 clones, roughly 14% seen once; the top ten hold around 0.016%. These receptors have no identified antigens. The sample taken for sequencing was naive CD4+ T cells from blood. All receptors derive from a woman aged 18 to 35 with type 1 diabetes.

This clone was detected only a few times. The genes are TRBV28 and TRBJ2-7, with 12 bases that match TRBD2. The J segment lost 1 base and the V segment lost 5 bases, leaving 12 bases of the junction unmatched. This CDR3 spans 18 amino acids. In germline, CDR1 is MDHEN, CDR2 SYDVKM. The CDR3 DNA reads TGTGCCAGCAGTGGGACTAGCGGGCGGGGAATTTCGTCCTACGAGCAGTACTTC. Translated, it gives CASSGTSGRGISSYEQYF.

The rearrangement links TRBV5-1 to TRBJ2-3; D may be TRBD2 (5 bases). Germline CDR1 reads SGHRS; CDR2 reads YFSETQ. V was cut by 0 bases and J by 2 bases, with 13 bases left in between. The length of the CDR3 is 16 residues. The CDR3 loop is CASSLAGGQNTDTQYF. The CDR3 region has the DNA TGCGCCAGCAGCTTGGCGGGCGGGCAAAACACAGATACGCAGTATTTT.

The sample holds a few counts of this clone. Different DNA sequences within this sample yield the same CDR3. This rearrangement joins TRBV5-1 to TRBJ2-1, with TRBD2 identical over 11 bases. The germline V gene encodes CDR1 SGHRS and CDR2 YFSETQ. V shed 1 base, J shed 5 bases, and the junction held 2 bases outside the gene matches. The CDR3 is 15 amino acids. CDR3 DNA: TGCGCCAGCAGCTTGCTAGCGGGAGGAAACAATGAGCAGTTCTTC. Protein product: CASSLLAGGNNEQFF.

The chain couples TRBV2 to TRBJ1-2; 8 positions match TRBD1. The germline V gene encodes CDR1 SNHLY and CDR2 FYNNEI. This CDR3 comprises 17 residues. V lost 4 bases, J lost 3 bases, and 13 bases stayed unmatched. The CDR3 nucleotides read TGTGCCAGCAGTGGGTCCAGGGGGCTAGGGAGAGACTATGGCTACACCTTC. Translation gives CASSGSRGLGRDYGYTF.

V is TRBV15 and J is TRBJ2-1; TRBD2 matches at 10 bases. Germline CDR1 is LNHNV and CDR2 is YYDKDF (reference sequence). The CDR3 covers 16 residues. The ends lost 5 bases at V and 5 bases at J; junction bases unmatched: 9. CDR3 in amino acids: CATSALAGKANNEQFF. CDR3 sequence (DNA): TGTGCCACCAGCGCACTAGCGGGAAAAGCAAACAATGAGCAGTTCTTC.

The chain couples TRBV21-1 to TRBJ2-4; the listed D gene, TRBD1, was not tested against the DNA. TRBV21-1 is labeled a pseudogene. The CDR3 is 18 residues long. CDR3 amino acids: CASSTTIQGSGAKNIQYF. CDR3 DNA: TGTGCCAGCAGCACAACAATACAGGGAAGTGGAGCCAAAAACATTCAGTACTTC.

The chain joins TRBV18 to TRBJ1-2; 8 bases match TRBD1. The ends lost 0 bases at V and 1 base at J; junction bases unmatched: 7. Germline CDR1 reads KGHSH; CDR2 reads LQKENI. This CDR3 has 17 residues. CDR3 nucleotide sequence: TGTGCCAGCTCACCACCGGGTTTGACAGGGGATAACTATGGCTACACCTTC. Protein product: CASSPPGLTGDNYGYTF.

This clone has a handful of counts. V is TRBV14 and J is TRBJ2-1; no definite D call. V was shortened by 0 bases and J by 10 bases, with 16 bases between the two germline ends. This CDR3 is 15 amino acids long. Germline CDR1 is SGHDN and CDR2 is FVKESK. Here the CDR3 DNA reads TGTGCCAGCAGCCAAGAGGGTCGTTCATGGGCGGAGCAGTTCTTC. Its protein is CASSQEGRSWAEQFF.

This clone came up a few times. The V gene is TRBV4-1, the J gene TRBJ2-3; D not resolved. The V and J ends lost 2 bases and 0 bases respectively, with 9 bases between them. This CDR3 has 15 amino acids. Germline V gene data show CDR1 as MGHRA and CDR2 as YSYEKL. Here the CDR3 reads CASSQIPVSTDTQYF. In DNA, the CDR3 is TGCGCCAGCAGCCAAATCCCTGTTAGCACAGATACGCAGTATTTT.

This clone was counted a few times. This chain uses TRBV30 with TRBJ2-1; 8 bases fit TRBD1. The CDR3 is 14 residues long. The germline gives CDR1 GTSNPN, CDR2 SVGIG (reference sequence). Trimming took 3 bases from V and 5 from J; bases not matched to a gene: 6. In DNA, the CDR3 is TGTGCCTGGAGGGGTGACAGGGGAGACAATGAGCAGTTCTTC. Protein sequence: CAWRGDRGDNEQFF.

Written as DNA, the CDR3 is TGTGCCAGCACCAAATCGAGACAGGGGAGCAATCAGCCCCAGCATTTT. Translated, it gives CASTKSRQGSNQPQHF. The J gene is TRBJ1-5, the V gene TRBV2; 8 positions match TRBD1. Germline CDR1 is SNHLY and CDR2 is FYNNEI. After removal of 7 bases from V and 1 base from J, the junction contained 9 bases not matched to a gene. The length of the CDR3 is 16 residues. Full variable domain (rest looked up from reference TRBV2 and TRBJ1-5): EPEVTQTPSHQVTQMGQEVILRCVPISNHLYFYWYRQILGQKVEFLVSFYNNEISEKSEIFDDQFSVERPDGSNFTLKIRSTKLEDSAMYFCASTKSRQGSNQPQHFGDGTRLSIL.

There are a few counts of this clone. The chain uses TRBV4-1 and TRBJ2-1; weak D call: TRBD2 (5 bases). Germline V lookup: CDR1 MGHRA, CDR2 YSYEKL. This CDR3 has 15 amino acids. The V end was cut by 1 base, the J end by 7 bases, with 14 bases between. The CDR3 is CASSQARTSGNEQFF. As DNA, the CDR3 is TGCGCCAGCAGCCAAGCGAGGACTTCTGGGAATGAGCAGTTCTTC.

There are a few counts of this clone. The rearrangement joins TRBV9 to TRBJ2-4; 13 bases map to TRBD2. The CDR3 is made up of 19 amino acids. CDR1 SGDLS and CDR2 YYNGEE come from the germline V gene. Trimming at V came to 2 bases and at J to 0 bases, leaving 8 bases not matched to a gene. CDR3 protein: CASSVGLAGVGIAKNIQYF. The DNA for the CDR3 is TGTGCCAGCAGCGTCGGACTAGCGGGAGTCGGCATAGCCAAAAACATTCAGTACTTC. The variable domain in full, with the rest retrieved from reference TRBV9 and TRBJ2-4, is DSGVTQTPKHLITATGQRVTLRCSPRSGDLSVYWYQQSLDQGLQFLIQYYNGEERAKGNILERFSAQQFPDLHSELNLSSLELGDSALYFCASSVGLAGVGIAKNIQYFGAGTRLSVL.

The V call is TRBV7-9, the J call TRBJ2-1; D is uncertain. Germline V gene sequence: CDR1 SEHNR, CDR2 FQNEAQ (reference sequence). Trimming left V 1 base short and J 2 bases short, with 6 bases between. The CDR3 is 14 amino acids. As DNA, the CDR3 is TGTGCCAGCAGCTTAGTAGCTCCCTACAATGAGCAGTTCTTC. It encodes CASSLVAPYNEQFF. Variable domain in full (rest from reference TRBV7-9 and TRBJ2-1): DTGVSQNPRHKITKRGQNVTFRCDPISEHNRLYWYRQTLGQGPEFLTYFQNEAQLEKSRLLSDRFSAERPKGSFSTLEIQRTEQGDSAMYLCASSLVAPYNEQFFGPGTRLTVL.

The chain employs TRBV19 and TRBJ1-5; D might be TRBD1 (5 bases). The CDR3 spans 13 residues. CDR1 is LNHDA and CDR2 is SQIVND in the germline V gene (reference sequence). V dropped 10 bases and J dropped 5 bases, with 15 bases sitting between them. The CDR3 DNA reads TGTGCCACCTCCAGGGTGGTCGATCAGCCCCAGCATTTT. This codes for CATSRVVDQPQHF.

This clone turned up a few times. The chain combines TRBV7-9 with TRBJ2-1; 11 bases align to TRBD2. Germline V lookup: CDR1 SEHNR, CDR2 FQNEAQ (reference sequence). This CDR3 region has 15 residues. The junction had 4 bases not matched to a gene; V was cut back by 4 bases and J by 5 bases. In nucleotides, the CDR3 is TGTGCCAGCAGCTCCGGGACTAGCGGTCACAATGAGCAGTTCTTC. The encoded protein is CASSSGTSGHNEQFF.

This clone was picked up a small number of times. The chain recombines TRBV5-1 with TRBJ2-1; D is unclear. This CDR3 has 12 amino acids. Trimming removed 0 bases at V and 10 bases at J, with 8 bases between. CDR1 is SGHRS and CDR2 is YFSETQ in the germline V gene. CDR3 DNA sequence: TGCGCCAGCAGCTTGGAGAACGGGGAGCAGTTCTTC. It is translated as CASSLENGEQFF.

The rearrangement uses TRBV9 and TRBJ2-3; D not resolved. The CDR3 is 14 amino acids. V was trimmed by 0 bases and J by 2 bases, leaving 7 bases between them. CDR1 is SGDLS and CDR2 is YYNGEE in the germline V gene. CDR3 nucleotides: TGTGCCAGCAGCGTAGCCGTATCCACAGATACGCAGTATTTT. Translation gives CASSVAVSTDTQYF.

This chain links TRBV10-3 with TRBJ2-7; TRBD2 agrees at 9 bases. V trimming: 8 bases; J trimming: 3 bases; junction bases outside the gene matches: 17. The CDR3 covers 17 residues. Germline loops: CDR1 ENHRY, CDR2 SYGVKD. CDR3 region: CAIRGQGVASGVYEQYF. DNA for the CDR3: TGTGCCATCCGAGGGCAGGGGGTGGCTAGCGGGGTCTACGAGCAGTACTTC.

This clone was counted only a few times. In the same sample, other DNA sequences code for this CDR3. The chain is built from TRBV30 and TRBJ1-5; 7 bases are a match to TRBD1. Germline V gene lookup returns CDR1 GTSNPN and CDR2 SVGIG (reference sequence). The CDR3 length is 14 residues. Losses at the gene ends were 1 base for V and 4 bases for J; bases not matched to a gene: 4. The CDR3 region is CAWSGGGGNQPQHF. In DNA, the CDR3 is TGTGCCTGGAGTGGAGGGGGCGGGAATCAGCCCCAGCATTTT.

Points on this clone: Other DNA sequences in this specimen translate into the identical CDR3. The V and J genes are TRBV18 and TRBJ1-3, with D possibly TRBD1 on 5 matching bases. V was clipped by 6 bases and J by 0 bases, with 9 bases between them. CDR1 and CDR2 from the germline V gene are KGHSH and LQKENI. This CDR3 region has 14 residues. CDR3 coding DNA: TGTGCCAGCTCGCCCGACAGCTCTGGAAACACCATATATTTT. Translation gives CASSPDSSGNTIYF.

The chain is built from TRBV7-2 and TRBJ1-5; D gene uncertain. Germline V gives CDR1 SGHTA, CDR2 FQGNSA. The length of the CDR3 is 13 residues. V lost 5 bases and J 3 bases, leaving 8 bases between the germline ends. Written as DNA, the CDR3 is TGTGCCAGCAGCGGGAGTCTCAATCAGCCCCAGCATTTT. This translates into CASSGSLNQPQHF.

This clone was seen only a few times. The chain links TRBV7-9 to TRBJ2-7; 8 nucleotides line up with TRBD1. The germline gives CDR1 SEHNR, CDR2 FQNEAQ (reference sequence). This CDR3 has 15 amino acids. The V and J ends lost 0 bases and 2 bases, in that order; junction bases with no gene match: 3. CDR3 sequence: CASSLAGDRPYEQYF. The CDR3 nucleotides are TGTGCCAGCAGCTTAGCAGGGGACAGGCCCTACGAGCAGTACTTC.

V and J are TRBV5-6 and TRBJ1-1, with 8 bases lining up with TRBD1. The CDR3 consists of 15 residues. Looked up from germline, CDR1 is SGHDT and CDR2 is YYEEEE. J was trimmed by 5 bases and V by 4 bases; bases with no gene match: 10. The CDR3 region is CASSTRTGRYTEAFF. CDR3 bases: TGTGCCAGCAGCACAAGGACAGGGCGGTATACTGAAGCTTTCTTT.

V is TRBV5-8 and J is TRBJ1-1; D not certain. The ends were cut back, 1 base at V and 1 base at J, with 11 bases in the middle. The CDR3 sequence is 15 residues long. Germline V gene sequence: CDR1 SGHTS, CDR2 YDEGEE. The chain's CDR3 is CASSLSSYGNTEAFF. For the CDR3, the DNA is TGTGCCAGCAGCTTGTCCTCATACGGGAACACTGAAGCTTTCTTT.

The V call is TRBV2, the J call TRBJ2-1, with 13 nucleotides matching TRBD2. In germline, CDR1 is SNHLY, CDR2 FYNNEI. J lost 15 bases, V lost 7 bases, and 12 bases had no gene match. The length of the CDR3 is 14 residues. The CDR3 loop reads CASTLRTSGSWWFF. CDR3 nucleotides: TGTGCCAGCACTCTAAGGACTAGCGGGAGCTGGTGGTTCTTC.

The V gene is TRBV27, the J gene TRBJ2-5; TRBD2 matches 12 bases. Germline CDR1 MNHEY, CDR2 SMNVEV (reference sequence). The V and J ends lost 3 bases and 5 bases, in that order; junction bases with no gene match: 7. The CDR3 has 16 amino acids. CDR3: CASSFGLAGGSETQYF. Here the CDR3 DNA reads TGTGCCAGCAGTTTCGGGCTAGCGGGAGGGTCGGAGACCCAGTACTTC.

V is TRBV5-4 and J is TRBJ2-7; a weak D match, TRBD2 (7 bases). The V end was cut by 0 bases, the J end by 9 bases, with 16 bases between. CDR3 size: 14 residues. In germline, CDR1 is SGHNT, CDR2 YYREEE (reference sequence). The CDR3 DNA is TGTGCCAGCAGCTTGGATGTGGCGGGGGCCCTGCAGTACGTC. It translates to CASSLDVAGALQYV.

This clone appeared a few times. This chain joins TRBV28 and TRBJ2-7, with 7 bases that match TRBD1. This CDR3 is 13 amino acids long. The V and J ends lost 10 bases and 2 bases, in that order; junction bases with no gene match: 8. Germline V CDR1 and CDR2: MDHEN, SYDVKM. CDR3 residues: CATIRDRPYEQYV. The CDR3 bases are TGTGCCACCATCCGGGACAGACCCTACGAGCAGTACGTC.